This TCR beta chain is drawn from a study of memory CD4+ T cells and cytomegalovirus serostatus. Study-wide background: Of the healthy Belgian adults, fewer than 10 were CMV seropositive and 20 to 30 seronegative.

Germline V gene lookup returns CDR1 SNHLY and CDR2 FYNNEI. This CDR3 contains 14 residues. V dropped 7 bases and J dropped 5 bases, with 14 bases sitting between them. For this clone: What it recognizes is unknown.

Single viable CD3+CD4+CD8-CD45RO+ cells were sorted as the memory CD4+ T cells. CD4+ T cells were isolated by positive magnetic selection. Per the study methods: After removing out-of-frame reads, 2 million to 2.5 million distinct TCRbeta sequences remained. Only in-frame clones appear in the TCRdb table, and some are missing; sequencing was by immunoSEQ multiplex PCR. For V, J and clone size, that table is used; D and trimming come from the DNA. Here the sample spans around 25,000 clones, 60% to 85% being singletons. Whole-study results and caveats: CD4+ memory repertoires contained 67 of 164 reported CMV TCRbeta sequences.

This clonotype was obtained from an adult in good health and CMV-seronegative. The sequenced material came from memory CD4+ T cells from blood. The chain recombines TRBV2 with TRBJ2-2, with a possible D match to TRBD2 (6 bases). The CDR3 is CASTWQGGTGELFF. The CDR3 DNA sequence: TGTGCCAGCACGTGGCAGGGAGGTACCGGGGAGCTGTTTTTT.